Presented here are 25 T cell receptor beta chains from one specimen sequenced in a study of shared clonotypes between healthy human individuals. TCRdb's table, derived via immunoSEQ multiplex PCR, lists solely in-frame clones and lacks some. Of 470,000 or so clones detected, around 80% appear once; the ten largest clones hold about 12%. Sequencing was carried out using PBMCs. The receptors were gathered from a woman in her thirties or forties in good health. Some clones in this sample may be carry-over from other donors' samples.

Many counts were recorded for this clone. This chain connects TRBV6-4 to TRBJ2-2; TRBD2 matches at 10 bases. CDR1 and CDR2 (germline): MRHNA, SNTAGT. The CDR3 is made up of 16 amino acids. J was trimmed by 5 bases and V by 3 bases; bases with no gene match: 6. CDR3 nucleotide sequence: TGTGCCAGCAGTGAACGGAGCGGGAGGGGAACCGGGGAGCTGTTTTTT. Translating gives CASSERSGRGTGELFF.

This chain uses TRBV10-3 with TRBJ2-7, with TRBD2 identical over 7 bases. Trimming cost V 6 bases and J 4 bases; bases outside gene matches: 9. The CDR3 contains 14 residues. CDR1 is ENHRY and CDR2 is SYGVKD in the germline V gene. CDR3 protein: CAISPSSGLYEQYF. In DNA, the CDR3 is TGTGCCATCAGCCCCTCTAGCGGCCTTTACGAGCAGTACTTC.

The chain links TRBV27 to TRBJ2-5; D assignment may be TRBD1 or TRBD2 (5 bases each). V was cut by 7 bases and J by 0 bases, with 21 bases left in between. CDR1 MNHEY and CDR2 SMNVEV come from the germline V gene (reference sequence). The CDR3 has 17 residues. The CDR3 is CASTRVGDGTYQETQYF. As DNA, the CDR3 is TGTGCCAGCACCAGGGTGGGGGACGGAACGTACCAAGAGACCCAGTACTTC.

In this sample, this clone turned up a few times. The chain joins TRBV28 to TRBJ1-2, with D possibly TRBD1 on 5 matching bases. The germline CDR1 and CDR2 sequences are MDHEN and SYDVKM. This CDR3 is 13 amino acids long. The ends were cut back, 6 bases at V and 4 bases at J, with 12 bases in the middle. CDR3 in amino acids: CASSVGTAYGYTF. The CDR3 DNA reads TGTGCCAGCAGCGTTGGGACGGCCTATGGCTACACCTTC.

The sample holds a few counts of this clone. This chain links TRBV21-1 with TRBJ2-7; TRBD1 is the table's D call, not checked against the DNA. TRBV21-1 is listed as a pseudogene. The CDR3 length is 16 residues. The CDR3 DNA reads as TGTGCCAGCAGCAAACCGGGACAGGGGATCCCATACGAGCAGTACTTC. Protein: CASSKPGQGIPYEQYF.

This clone was seen just once. V is TRBV4-3 and J is TRBJ2-1; 12 bases line up with TRBD2. V lost 4 bases and J lost 5; bases outside the gene matches: 3. CDR1 LGHNA and CDR2 YSLEER come from the germline V gene. CDR3 size: 15 residues. The CDR3 region has the DNA TGCGCCAGCAGCCGACTAGCGGGGGCAAACAATGAGCAGTTCTTC. Its protein is CASSRLAGANNEQFF.

This rearrangement joins TRBV28 to TRBJ1-1, with TRBD1 matching over 9 bases. Germline values: CDR1 MDHEN, CDR2 SYDVKM. This CDR3 contains 15 residues. The V segment lost 7 bases and the J segment 6 bases; nucleotides outside the gene matches: 12. The CDR3 reads CASTDQGQGIAEAFF. The CDR3, as DNA: TGTGCCAGCACCGATCAGGGACAGGGTATCGCTGAAGCTTTCTTT. Combining the CDR3 with reference TRBV28 and TRBJ1-1 gives the whole variable domain DVKVTQSSRYLVKRTGEKVFLECVQDMDHENMFWYRQDPGLGLRLIYFSYDVKMKEKGDIPEGYSVSREKKERFSLILESASTNQTSMYLCASTDQGQGIAEAFFGQGTRLTVV.

In its sample, this clone was seen a few times. The CDR3 coding sequence is TGTGCCAGCTCACCACCGGGACTAGCTTTGCAAGGGGATACGCAGTATTTT. Amino acids: CASSPPGLALQGDTQYF. The genes are TRBV18 and TRBJ2-3; 9 bases are a match to TRBD2. Germline CDR1 and CDR2: KGHSH and LQKENI. This CDR3 region has 17 residues. V trimming: 0 bases; J trimming: 6 bases; junction bases outside the gene matches: 10. Full variable domain (missing parts from reference TRBV18 and TRBJ2-3): NAGVMQNPRHLVRRRGQEARLRCSPMKGHSHVYWYRQLPEEGLKFMVYLQKENIIDESGMPKERFSAEFPKEGPSILRIQQVVRGDSAAYFCASSPPGLALQGDTQYFGPGTRLTVL.

This sequence joins TRBV4-1 and TRBJ2-7, with TRBD1 matching 7 bases. The CDR3 covers 16 residues. In germline, CDR1 is MGHRA, CDR2 YSYEKL. J was trimmed by 0 bases and V by 2 bases; bases with no gene match: 7. The DNA of the CDR3 is TGCGCCAGCAGCCAACCAGCAAGGGACAGCTCCTACGAGCAGTACTTC. Its protein is CASSQPARDSSYEQYF.

The V gene is TRBV16, the J gene TRBJ1-5, with TRBD1 matching over 9 bases. The germline gives CDR1 KGHSY, CDR2 FQNENV. The ends lost 3 bases at V and 3 bases at J; junction bases unmatched: 6. This CDR3 has 16 amino acids. CDR3 sequence reads: CASSHRTGVPNQPQHF. DNA for the CDR3: TGTGCCAGCAGCCATCGGACAGGGGTTCCCAATCAGCCCCAGCATTTT.

The genes are TRBV2 and TRBJ2-1, with a possible D match to TRBD2 (5 bases). The CDR3 is 15 residues long. Germline V gene lookup returns CDR1 SNHLY and CDR2 FYNNEI. V was pared by 4 bases and J by 0 bases, with 10 bases between. The DNA for the CDR3 is TGTGCCAGCAGTGTAAGCGGAGGCTCCTACAATGAGCAGTTCTTC. It is translated as CASSVSGGSYNEQFF.

This clone appeared once. The chain is built from TRBV27 and TRBJ2-7, with no clear D. Germline V gives CDR1 MNHEY, CDR2 SMNVEV (reference sequence). CDR3 length: 16 residues. The V gene lost 0 bases and the J gene lost 0 bases, with 12 bases spanning the gap. The CDR3 is CASSLSQAALSYEQYF. The CDR3 region has the DNA TGTGCCAGCAGTTTATCCCAGGCGGCACTCTCCTACGAGCAGTACTTC.

This chain links TRBV18 with TRBJ2-5; TRBD1 agrees at 11 bases. Per germline, CDR1 KGHSH and CDR2 LQKENI. CDR3 size: 16 residues. With V trimmed by 0 bases and J by 4 bases, 4 bases remained unmatched. The CDR3: CASSPPRTGGSETQYF. The CDR3 nucleotides are TGTGCCAGCTCACCACCCCGGACAGGGGGCTCAGAGACCCAGTACTTC.

The V and J genes are TRBV19 and TRBJ2-1; tentatively, D is TRBD2 (6 bases). Germline assignment: CDR1 LNHDA and CDR2 SQIVND (reference sequence). V lost 7 bases and J lost 0, with 13 bases in between. The CDR3 is 15 amino acids. This chain's CDR3 is CASTPLANSYNEQFF. The CDR3 nucleotides read TGTGCCAGTACCCCCCTAGCGAACTCCTACAATGAGCAGTTCTTC.

The chain combines TRBV6-5 with TRBJ1-2, with a weak D call TRBD1 (6 bases). The CDR3 is made up of 12 amino acids. Trimming took 7 bases from V and 8 from J, leaving 14 bases between them. Germline assignment: CDR1 MNHEY and CDR2 SVGAGI. CDR3 bases: TGTGCCAGCACCCACAGGGTGGGCGGCTACACCTTC. It encodes CASTHRVGGYTF.

The chain carries TRBV7-6 and TRBJ2-2, with D perhaps matching TRBD2 (6 bases). This CDR3 is 14 amino acids long. Looked up from germline, CDR1 is SGHVS and CDR2 is FNYEAQ. V lost 5 bases, J lost 7 bases, and 14 bases lay in between. CDR3: CASSADYRVGELFF. CDR3 coding DNA: TGTGCCAGCAGCGCGGACTATCGCGTCGGGGAGCTGTTTTTT.

The chain carries TRBV19 and TRBJ2-3, with D tentatively TRBD2 (6 bases). Germline CDR1 LNHDA, CDR2 SQIVND (reference sequence). Deletions cut 5 bases from V and 11 bases from J, with 14 bases between. The CDR3 consists of 12 residues. The CDR3 nucleotides read TGTGCCAGTAGTCCTCGGGAGCACGGGCAGTATTTT. Its protein product is CASSPREHGQYF.

The V and J genes are TRBV4-3 and TRBJ2-7; 9 bases fit TRBD1. The V gene's germline CDR1 is LGHNA and CDR2 YSLEER. J lost 2 bases, V lost 3 bases, and 5 bases had no gene match. CDR3 size: 15 residues. CDR3 region: CASSQGGQGTYEQYF. CDR3 nucleotide sequence: TGCGCCAGCAGCCAGGGCGGACAGGGGACCTACGAGCAGTACTTC.

This clone was seen once. The gene calls are TRBV4-1 and TRBJ2-1; TRBD2 agrees at 12 bases. Trimming cost V 4 bases and J 0 bases; bases outside gene matches: 10. Germline CDR1 and CDR2: MGHRA and YSYEKL. The CDR3 has 19 residues. CDR3 sequence (DNA): TGCGCCAGCAGCCGCGGGGGTCTAGCGGGAGGGAGCTCCTACAATGAGCAGTTCTTC. Translated: CASSRGGLAGGSSYNEQFF.

The chain recombines TRBV30 with TRBJ2-1, with D perhaps matching TRBD1 or TRBD2 (6 bases each). The CDR3 runs to 19 residues. CDR1 GTSNPN and CDR2 SVGIG come from the germline V gene (reference sequence). With 3 bases removed from V and 2 bases from J, the gap between germline ends came to 26 bases. The CDR3 spells CAWRRERMGGRIPYNEQFF. The CDR3 DNA reads as TGTGCCTGGAGGCGGGAAAGGATGGGGGGCCGGATCCCCTACAATGAGCAGTTCTTC.

This chain links TRBV10-3 with TRBJ2-1, with D unresolved. Trimming left V 0 bases short and J 9 bases short, with 15 bases between. This CDR3 region has 15 residues. The germline gives CDR1 ENHRY, CDR2 SYGVKD. CDR3 coding DNA: TGTGCCATCAGTGAGTCGATACAGCAAGTGGCTGAGCAGTTCTTC. It encodes CAISESIQQVAEQFF.

This chain uses TRBV4-1 with TRBJ2-7; the D gene is possibly TRBD2 (5 bases). CDR3 length: 15 residues. V lost 3 bases, J lost 2 bases, and 14 bases lay in between. Germline CDR1 reads MGHRA; CDR2 reads YSYEKL. CDR3 amino acids: CASSHGVQRAYEQYF. CDR3 nucleotides: TGCGCCAGCAGCCACGGGGTCCAGAGAGCCTACGAGCAGTACTTC.

The chain is built from TRBV30 and TRBJ1-5; D gene ambiguous. The germline V and J ends were trimmed by 6 bases and 7 bases, with 7 bases remaining between them. The CDR3 is 10 amino acids. The germline CDR1 and CDR2 sequences are GTSNPN and SVGIG (reference sequence). CDR3 in DNA: TGTGCCTGCCAAACCCAGCCCCAGCATTTT. It specifies CACQTQPQHF.

The chain is built from TRBV5-1 and TRBJ2-7; 7 bases match TRBD1. V was clipped by 2 bases and J by 2 bases; unmatched bases: 4. The CDR3 runs 14 residues. CDR1 and CDR2 from the germline V gene are SGHRS and YFSETQ. CDR3: CASSLGQVTYEQYF. The CDR3 coding sequence is TGCGCCAGCAGCTTAGGACAGGTAACCTACGAGCAGTACTTC.

The chain is built from TRBV30 and TRBJ2-5; the D is unclear. The J call is uncertain, as TRBJ2-7 better fits the DNA end. Germline loops: CDR1 GTSNPN, CDR2 SVGIG (reference sequence). The CDR3 contains 11 residues. CDR3 amino acids: CAWSSGYEQYF. The CDR3 region has the DNA TGTGCCTGGAGTTCTGGCTACGAGCAGTACTTC.